Below, 21 T cell receptor beta chains from the same sample are listed, as sequenced in a study of technical replicates of blood from several donors. TCRdb's table, derived via immunoSEQ multiplex PCR, lists solely in-frame clones and lacks some. The sample includes 75,000 to 90,000 clones, 90% to 95% seen only once; the top ten take about 0.23%. Sequenced material: T cells isolated from PBMCs. These receptors all stem from a human donor in good health.

This clone came up once. The chain recombines TRBV7-8 with TRBJ1-1, with 9 nucleotides matching TRBD1. Germline-derived CDR1 and CDR2 are SGHVS and FQNEAQ. This CDR3 is 16 amino acids long. The junction had 11 bases not matched to a gene; V was cut back by 5 bases and J by 4 bases. The chain's CDR3 is CASSTKTGGRITEAFF. As DNA, the CDR3 is TGTGCCAGCAGCACGAAGACAGGGGGACGTATCACTGAAGCTTTCTTT.

This clone was seen a few times. The chain couples TRBV29-1 to TRBJ2-1, with a weak D call TRBD2 (6 bases). This CDR3 comprises 14 residues. Trimming cost V 2 bases and J 8 bases, with 16 bases left between them. CDR1 and CDR2 from the germline V gene are SQVTM and ANQGSEA. The CDR3 DNA is TGCAGCGTTGAAACTTATAAGCGGGCCCATGAGCAGTTCTTC. It is translated as CSVETYKRAHEQFF.

This chain connects TRBV19 to TRBJ2-7; 9 bases align to TRBD2. The CDR3 length is 18 residues. Germline loops: CDR1 LNHDA, CDR2 SQIVND (reference sequence). The ends lost 6 bases at V and 2 bases at J; junction bases unmatched: 17. For the CDR3, the DNA is TGTGCCAGTAGCCCCGTAGCGGGAGACGGGCTAGCGCCCTACGAGCAGTACTTC. It translates to CASSPVAGDGLAPYEQYF.

This clone was detected only a few times. The chain couples TRBV10-3 to TRBJ2-1; D gene ambiguous. This CDR3 comprises 11 residues. The V and J ends lost 8 bases and 9 bases respectively, with 11 bases between them. CDR1 and CDR2 from the germline V gene are ENHRY and SYGVKD. DNA for the CDR3: TGTGCCATCGCTATAGGCGGTGAGCAGTTCTTC. This translates into CAIAIGGEQFF.

The CDR3 nucleotides read TGTGCCAGCAGCCGGCCGGGAATAACAGATACGCAGTATTTT. This encodes CASSRPGITDTQYF. The V call is TRBV11-2, the J call TRBJ2-3; TRBD2 might be the D (5 bases). The V gene's germline CDR1 is SGHAT and CDR2 FQNNGV. The V end was cut by 5 bases, the J end by 3 bases, with 12 bases between. The CDR3 spans 14 residues.

In its sample, this clone was seen once. V gene TRBV28 combines with J gene TRBJ2-3; no firm D call. CDR3 length: 14 residues. Germline CDR1 and CDR2: MDHEN and SYDVKM. Trimming took off 1 base at V and 0 bases at J, with 5 bases between the two ends. CDR3 DNA sequence: TGTGCCAGCAGTTTATCCAGTAGCACAGATACGCAGTATTTT. Its translation: CASSLSSSTDTQYF.

This clone was counted once. The chain is built from TRBV30 and TRBJ1-2, with D perhaps TRBD1 (5 bases). Deletions cut 1 base from V and 6 bases from J, with 15 bases between. Germline CDR1 reads GTSNPN; CDR2 reads SVGIG (reference sequence). The CDR3 spans 14 residues. CDR3 DNA: TGTGCCTGGAGTGCGACCAGGGAGGGGCATGGCTACACCTTC. As protein: CAWSATREGHGYTF.

This clone occurred once. The chain joins TRBV5-5 to TRBJ1-1, with 7 positions matching TRBD1. The CDR3 length is 16 residues. V shed 3 bases and J 0 bases; nucleotides not matched to a gene: 8. CDR1 and CDR2 (germline): SGHKS, YYEKEE (reference sequence). The CDR3 DNA reads TGTGCCAGCAGCTGGGACAGCCCTCTCCTGAACACTGAAGCTTTCTTT. Translating it yields CASSWDSPLLNTEAFF.

J is TRBJ2-5 and V is TRBV7-9; 8 bases fit TRBD1. Germline CDR1 reads SEHNR; CDR2 reads FQNEAQ (reference sequence). V shed 4 bases and J 5 bases; nucleotides not matched to a gene: 0. The CDR3 has 12 residues. The CDR3 here is CASSWDRETQYF. The CDR3 coding sequence is TGTGCCAGCAGCTGGGACAGGGAGACCCAGTACTTC.

The rearrangement uses TRBV27 and TRBJ1-6; D possibly corresponds to TRBD1 (5 bases). The V end was cut by 0 bases, the J end by 6 bases, with 15 bases between. The CDR3 spans 17 residues. CDR1 is MNHEY, CDR2 SMNVEV, per germline (reference sequence). The CDR3 protein is CASSLSQIRVFNSPLHF. CDR3 bases: TGTGCCAGCAGTTTATCCCAAATCAGGGTTTTTAATTCACCCCTCCACTTT.

The V gene is TRBV19, the J gene TRBJ1-5, with unresolved D. The germline V gene has CDR1 LNHDA and CDR2 SQIVND (reference sequence). The CDR3 totals 13 residues. Trimming took 1 base from V and 5 from J, leaving 6 bases between them. CDR3 region: CASSIGQDQPQHF. Written as DNA, the CDR3 is TGTGCCAGTAGTATAGGACAAGATCAGCCCCAGCATTTT.

The chain links TRBV7-8 to TRBJ2-2; no firm D call. Germline CDR1 is SGHVS and CDR2 is FQNEAQ. With 5 bases removed from V and 0 bases from J, the gap between germline ends came to 7 bases. The CDR3 has 14 residues. CDR3 in amino acids: CASSQTPNTGELFF. Here the CDR3 DNA reads TGTGCCAGCAGCCAAACACCGAACACCGGGGAGCTGTTTTTT. The whole variable domain, remainder taken from reference TRBV7-8 and TRBJ2-2, is GAGVSQSPRYKVAKRGQDVALRCDPISGHVSLFWYQQALGQGPEFLTYFQNEAQLDKSGLPSDRFFAERPEGSVSTLKIQRTQQEDSAVYLCASSQTPNTGELFFGEGSRLTVL.

This chain connects TRBV5-1 to TRBJ2-5; 8 nucleotides match TRBD1. The CDR3 has 16 residues. The V gene's germline CDR1 is SGHRS and CDR2 YFSETQ. The ends lost 0 bases at V and 4 bases at J; junction bases unmatched: 8. The CDR3 DNA follows: TGCGCCAGCAGCTTGGTCTCAGGGGGCTTGGGAGAGACCCAGTACTTC. This sequence encodes CASSLVSGGLGETQYF.

This clone came up once. The chain employs TRBV6-5 and TRBJ2-1; 9 bases are a match to TRBD2. The CDR3 covers 15 residues. Germline-derived CDR1 and CDR2 are MNHEY and SVGAGI. Trimming removed 5 bases from V and 1 base from J; junction bases left unmatched: 3. The CDR3 DNA follows: TGTGCCAGCAGTACCACTAGCGGGTCCTACAATGAGCAGTTCTTC. This translates into CASSTTSGSYNEQFF.

The chain joins TRBV4-1 to TRBJ1-5; D remains unclear. Germline CDR1 and CDR2: MGHRA and YSYEKL. Trimming took 0 bases from V and 6 from J, leaving 18 bases between them. The CDR3 runs to 17 residues. The CDR3 DNA is TGCGCCAGCAGCCAAGATTATCGGGTTGGAAGATTTCAGCCCCAGCATTTT. Protein sequence: CASSQDYRVGRFQPQHF.

This sequence joins TRBV2 and TRBJ1-5; tentative D call: TRBD1 (5 bases). The CDR3 spans 13 residues. In germline, CDR1 is SNHLY, CDR2 FYNNEI. V lost 5 bases to trimming and J lost 4 bases, with 9 bases between them. Written as DNA, the CDR3 is TGTGCCAGCAGTAAAGAGGGGAATCAGCCCCAGCATTTT. As protein: CASSKEGNQPQHF.

This clone has a single count. The chain combines TRBV5-1 with TRBJ2-7, with TRBD1 matching over 8 bases. The junction had 6 bases not matched to a gene; V was cut back by 4 bases and J by 3 bases. The CDR3 spans 14 residues. Germline V gene data show CDR1 as SGHRS and CDR2 as YFSETQ. CDR3 in amino acids: CASSGDRSYYEQYF. CDR3 coding DNA: TGCGCCAGCAGCGGGGACAGGAGCTACTACGAGCAGTACTTC.

This clone was recorded once. This chain joins TRBV19 and TRBJ1-2; no definite D call. Trimming cost V 3 bases and J 8 bases, with 13 bases left between them. Germline CDR1 is LNHDA and CDR2 is SQIVND (reference sequence). The CDR3 consists of 13 residues. As DNA, the CDR3 is TGTGCCAGTAGTATGGGTGGGCCTCGGGGCTACACCTTC. Translation: CASSMGGPRGYTF. Variable domain in full (rest from reference TRBV19 and TRBJ1-2): DGGITQSPKYLFRKEGQNVTLSCEQNLNHDAMYWYRQDPGQGLRLIYYSQIVNDFQKGDIAEGYSVSREKKESFPLTVTSAQKNPTAFYLCASSMGGPRGYTFGSGTRLTVV.

The rearrangement links TRBV6-4 to TRBJ2-5, with D uncertain. The CDR3 runs 13 residues. Germline CDR1 is MRHNA and CDR2 is SNTAGT. Trimming left V 2 bases short and J 4 bases short, with 8 bases between. The CDR3 DNA sequence: TGTGCCAGCAGTGACAATAGAGGAGAGACCCAGTACTTC. This gives the protein CASSDNRGETQYF.

This clone has only one observation. The V and J genes are TRBV7-9 and TRBJ2-3; no clear D gene. The CDR3 sequence is 16 residues long. Germline V gene lookup returns CDR1 SEHNR and CDR2 FQNEAQ (reference sequence). Trimming pared 1 base from V and 6 bases from J, leaving 17 bases between. CDR3 in DNA: TGTGCCAGCAGCTTAGGTTATCGGTCCGTCTCCGATACGCAGTATTTT. The encoded protein is CASSLGYRSVSDTQYF.

CDR3 amino acids: CASRKSGGDNEQFF. CDR3 DNA: TGTGCCAGCAGAAAAAGCGGCGGGGACAATGAGCAGTTCTTC. This chain links TRBV11-3 with TRBJ2-1; TRBD2 might be the D (6 bases). The CDR3 covers 14 residues. The V gene's germline CDR1 is SGHNT and CDR2 YENEEA. Deletions cut 6 bases from V and 5 bases from J, with 14 bases between.